The 4 T cell receptor beta chains given below trace back to one sample, sequenced in a study of cytomegalovirus exposure and HLA in healthy donors. TCRdb's table, derived via immunoSEQ multiplex PCR, lists solely in-frame clones and lacks some. The table records about 50,000 clones, 93% of them present only once. Sequencing used PBMCs. These TCRs come from a woman under 30 in good health and CMV-seropositive.

The chain recombines TRBV5-1 with TRBJ1-2, with D possibly being TRBD1 (5 bases). Germline-derived CDR1 and CDR2 are SGHRS and YFSETQ. CDR3 length: 11 residues. With 4 bases removed from V and 8 bases from J, the gap between germline ends came to 9 bases. CDR3 in DNA: TGCGCCAGCAGCGACAGTGGAGGCTACACCTTC. Its translation is CASSDSGGYTF.

The rearrangement uses TRBV7-9 and TRBJ1-4; possible D gene TRBD1, 5 bases. CDR3 size: 17 residues. Germline values: CDR1 SEHNR, CDR2 FQNEAQ (reference sequence). With 3 bases removed from V and 0 bases from J, the gap between germline ends came to 14 bases. CDR3: CASSLVAGRATNEKLFF. CDR3 DNA: TGTGCCAGCAGCTTGGTGGCAGGGCGAGCAACTAATGAAAAACTGTTTTTT.

V gene TRBV13 combines with J gene TRBJ1-2; 9 bases are shared with TRBD1. Germline V gene lookup returns CDR1 PRHDT and CDR2 FYEKMQ (reference sequence). V gave up 4 bases and J gave up 0 bases; unmatched junction bases: 9. The CDR3 extends over 17 amino acids. In nucleotides, the CDR3 is TGTGCCAGCAGCTCCGGGACAGGGAGAAAGGCTAACTATGGCTACACCTTC. Translation: CASSSGTGRKANYGYTF. The entire variable domain, with the rest obtained from reference TRBV13 and TRBJ1-2, is as follows: AAGVIQSPRHLIKEKRETATLKCYPIPRHDTVYWYQQGPGQDPQFLISFYEKMQSDKGSIPDRFSAQQFSDYHSELNMSSLELGDSALYFCASSSGTGRKANYGYTFGSGTRLTVV.

The J gene is TRBJ1-4, the V gene TRBV2; D call uncertain. Germline loops: CDR1 SNHLY, CDR2 FYNNEI. Deletions cut 1 base from V and 10 bases from J, with 13 bases between. The CDR3 extends over 14 amino acids. CDR3 protein: CASSEEALYRKLFF. The CDR3 region has the DNA TGTGCCAGCAGTGAAGAGGCGTTATACAGAAAACTGTTTTTT.